These T cell receptor beta chains were read from a single sample in a study of blood T cell repertoires in COVID-19. The repertoire was sequenced with immunoSEQ multiplex PCR; TCRdb's copy has only in-frame clones and lacks some. The sample shows roughly 150,000 clones, more than 70% of them seen only once. The sequencing sample was made of peripheral blood. All receptors derive from a woman between 65 and 79 years old who had recovered from COVID-19. Each CDR3 is given with its conserved first and last residue. Fields, in order: J gene, V gene, CDR3 protein.

>TRBJ2-5|TRBV10-3
CAIRGAGEGETQYF
>TRBJ1-5|TRBV19
CASSYEPDSDSNQPQHF
>TRBJ2-2|TRBV19
CASTPRTGTNTGELFF
>TRBJ2-2|TRBV27
CANPYRDRRDLNTGELFF
>TRBJ1-6|TRBV7-9
CASSPSGGAGNSPLHF
>TRBJ2-1|TRBV3-1/TRBV3-2
CASSPSGGPNNEQFF
>TRBJ1-2|TRBV4-2
CASSQAGTGSDYGYTF
>TRBJ1-2|TRBV5-1
CASSLGGTGGYGYTF
>TRBJ2-5|TRBV9
CASSPSGRGGRETQYF
>TRBJ2-4|TRBV19
CASSRGTGPNIQYF
>TRBJ1-2|TRBV6-5
CASTPDRDYGYTF
>TRBJ2-1|TRBV7-9
CASSYQFSGQHNEQFF
>TRBJ1-6|TRBV30
CAWSVLLGDNSPLHF
>TRBJ2-7|TRBV5-4
CASSWQGRDEQYF
>TRBJ2-7|TRBV9
CASSPRDRGHYEQYF
>TRBJ1-6|TRBV28
CASSLGPGGSPLHF
>TRBJ1-1|TRBV28
CASSLVGGGTEAFF
>TRBJ2-1|TRBV5-4
CASSLVANEQFF
>TRBJ1-6|TRBV2
CASSGQGNSPLHF
>TRBJ1-2|TRBV12-3/TRBV12-4
CASSSGTVYGYTF
>TRBJ2-7|TRBV20-1
CSASGGAGLSYEQYF
>TRBJ2-1|TRBV25-1
CASSTPGLAGNEQFF
>TRBJ2-1|TRBV7-2
CASSPSGAGAGNEQFF
>TRBJ1-1|TRBV7-3
CASSPTGGSTEAFF
>TRBJ2-5|TRBV5-1
CASSRASGGAQETQYF
>TRBJ1-5|TRBV19
CASSMGGQGDQPQHF
>TRBJ1-4|TRBV9
CASSVWDSHEKLFF
>TRBJ1-2|TRBV7-9
CASSPTGGVSYTF
>TRBJ1-2|TRBV30
CAWSRVGGYTF
>TRBJ2-4|TRBV4-1
CASSQDQGSVNIQYF